The 15 T cell receptor beta chains given below trace back to one sample, sequenced in a study of blood T cell repertoires in COVID-19. The protocol was immunoSEQ multiplex PCR, while the TCRdb copy is restricted to in-frame clones and leaves out a portion. Of about 270,000 clones in the sample, approximately 89% were seen once. Sequencing used PBMCs or T cells enriched from blood (not recorded which). Every receptor here comes from a man between 40 and 49 years old who had been exposed to COVID-19.

V gene TRBV12-3 or TRBV12-4 combines with J gene TRBJ2-2; no clear D gene. This CDR3 spans 13 amino acids. The V end was cut by 2 bases, the J end by 7 bases, with 8 bases between. CDR3 loop: CASSLSPFGELFF. The DNA of the CDR3 is TGTGCCAGCAGTTTATCCCCGTTCGGGGAGCTGTTTTTT.

The V call is TRBV28, the J call TRBJ2-2; 8 bases match TRBD1. After removal of 3 bases from V and 0 bases from J, the junction contained 3 bases not matched to a gene. Germline V lookup: CDR1 MDHEN, CDR2 SYDVKM. The CDR3 is made up of 16 amino acids. This CDR3 is CASSFRGLTNTGELFF. In DNA form, the CDR3 reads TGTGCCAGCAGTTTCAGGGGGCTAACGAACACCGGGGAGCTGTTTTTT.

This chain uses TRBV24-1 with TRBJ2-2; D might be TRBD1 (5 bases). This CDR3 region has 17 residues. CDR1 and CDR2 from the germline V gene are KGHDR and SFDVKD. V lost 6 bases and J 1 base, leaving 17 bases between the germline ends. In DNA, the CDR3 is TGTGCCACCAGTACCCCAAGTGGAGACAGGAACACCGGGGAGCTGTTTTTT. This encodes CATSTPSGDRNTGELFF.

Turning to this clone: One end of the junction varies from germline; a read error may be responsible. The chain employs TRBV2 and TRBJ2-7, with 7 positions matching TRBD2. The CDR3 is 15 residues long. The germline CDR1 and CDR2 sequences are SNHLY and FYNNEI. The CDR3 is CASREATSWTYEQYF. The DNA of the CDR3 is TGTGCCAGCAGAGAAGCGACTAGCTGGACCTACGAGCAGTACTTC.

J is TRBJ2-3 and V is TRBV5-6, with 8 bases fitting TRBD1. Germline loops: CDR1 SGHDT, CDR2 YYEEEE. The ends lost 3 bases at V and 6 bases at J; junction bases unmatched: 15. The length of the CDR3 is 17 residues. The CDR3 here is CASSSYITGGFMDTQYF. The CDR3, as DNA: TGTGCCAGCAGCTCATATATTACAGGGGGTTTTATGGATACGCAGTATTTT.

J is TRBJ1-2 and V is TRBV29-1, with no clear D. V was pared by 4 bases and J by 5 bases, with 17 bases between. Per germline, CDR1 SQVTM and CDR2 ANQGSEA. CDR3 length: 14 amino acids. CDR3 in amino acids: CSVGRPGMGYGYTF. CDR3 DNA sequence: TGCAGCGTTGGGCGACCCGGGATGGGATATGGCTACACCTTC.

A single count supports this clone. The V gene is TRBV28, the J gene TRBJ1-2, with 7 bases lining up with TRBD1. Looked up from germline, CDR1 is MDHEN and CDR2 is SYDVKM. Trimming removed 9 bases from V and 8 bases from J; junction bases left unmatched: 9. The CDR3 totals 12 residues. The CDR3 DNA reads TGTGCCAGTCGACAGGGCCTCGGCGGCTACACCTTC. This encodes CASRQGLGGYTF.

This clone was detected a few times. The chain combines TRBV28 with TRBJ2-7; D is undetermined. V was cut by 6 bases and J by 1 base, with 16 bases left in between. Germline V gene lookup returns CDR1 MDHEN and CDR2 SYDVKM. The CDR3 runs to 15 residues. DNA for the CDR3: TGTGCCAGCAGGCTGACAAGCACCTATTCCTACGAGCAGTACTTC. Amino acid sequence: CASRLTSTYSYEQYF.

The gene calls are TRBV18 and TRBJ2-1; 9 bases fit TRBD1. The CDR3 has 17 amino acids. V lost 0 bases to trimming and J lost 9 bases; unmatched junction nucleotides: 12. CDR1 is KGHSH and CDR2 is LQKENI in the germline V gene. DNA for the CDR3: TGTGCCAGCTCACCACCGGACAGGGGCCCCGTCGGGGCTGAGCAGTTCTTC. This sequence encodes CASSPPDRGPVGAEQFF.

As DNA, the CDR3 is TGTGCCAGCAGCAAGACAGGTTTTGGAACTGAAGCTTTCTTT. This gives the protein CASSKTGFGTEAFF. V usage is TRBV6-5 and J usage is TRBJ1-1; possible D gene TRBD1, 6 bases. The V and J ends lost 6 bases and 5 bases respectively, with 16 bases between them. Germline V gives CDR1 MNHEY, CDR2 SVGAGI. The CDR3 is 14 residues long.

This chain uses TRBV25-1 with TRBJ2-3; D uncertain. CDR1 is MGHDK and CDR2 is SYGVNS in the germline V gene. The CDR3 consists of 16 residues. Between the trimmed V and J ends, which lost 1 base and 1 base, there was a span of 12 bases. The CDR3 DNA is TGTGCCAGCAGTGAATCATCGAGCGACCGCACAGATACGCAGTATTTT. Translation gives CASSESSSDRTDTQYF. The full variable domain, its missing parts supplied by reference TRBV25-1 and TRBJ2-3, is EADIYQTPRYLVIGTGKKITLECSQTMGHDKMYWYQQDPGMELHLIHYSYGVNSTEKGDLSSESTVSRIRTEHFPLTLESARPSHTSQYLCASSESSSDRTDTQYFGPGTRLTVL.

This clone was recorded once. The CDR3 is CAISDFSGIDEQYF. In DNA, the CDR3 is TGTGCCATCAGTGACTTTAGCGGGATCGACGAGCAGTACTTC. The gene calls are TRBV10-3 and TRBJ2-7; 8 bases match TRBD2. CDR1 is ENHRY, CDR2 SYGVKD, per germline. This CDR3 region has 14 residues. The V and J ends lost 3 bases and 5 bases, in that order; junction bases with no gene match: 6.

The J gene is TRBJ2-1, the V gene TRBV9; 12 positions match TRBD2. The CDR3 has 17 amino acids. With 0 bases clipped from V and 4 bases from J, the junction kept 5 bases outside the gene matches. Germline V gene data show CDR1 as SGDLS and CDR2 as YYNGEE. The CDR3: CASSVGASGRGYNEQFF. The CDR3 nucleotides are TGTGCCAGCAGCGTAGGGGCTAGCGGGAGGGGTTACAATGAGCAGTTCTTC.

The gene calls are TRBV7-8 and TRBJ2-7; D remains ambiguous. This CDR3 is 12 amino acids long. Trimming shortened V by 5 bases and J by 7 bases, and 12 bases separated the two germline ends. Germline loops: CDR1 SGHVS, CDR2 FQNEAQ. CDR3 in DNA: TGTGCCAGCAGCCCGGATAGCAGTGAGCAGTACTTC. It yields the protein CASSPDSSEQYF.

This clone was recorded only once. The J gene is TRBJ2-2, the V gene TRBV15, with TRBD2 matching 8 bases. Losses at the gene ends were 0 bases for V and 6 bases for J; bases not matched to a gene: 6. This CDR3 is built from 16 residues. CDR1 is LNHNV and CDR2 is YYDKDF in the germline V gene (reference sequence). In DNA, the CDR3 is TGTGCCACCAGCAGAGAGATGCGGGGGGCTTCCGGGGAGCTGTTTTTT. It yields the protein CATSREMRGASGELFF.